The 29 T cell receptor beta chains reported below all come from one sample, sequenced in a study of siplizumab effects on memory and regulatory T cells. TCRdb keeps only in-frame clones here, not all; method: immunoSEQ multiplex PCR. This table has about 56,000 clones, around 98% appearing once. The specimen was naive CD8+ T cells sorted from blood. The source is a human donor in good health.

The rearrangement uses TRBV28 and TRBJ1-2; TRBD1 agrees at 9 bases. This CDR3 is built from 14 residues. Trimming cost V 1 base and J 8 bases; bases outside gene matches: 5. Germline V lookup: CDR1 MDHEN, CDR2 SYDVKM. CDR3 region: CASSLLGQGGGYTF. The CDR3 DNA is TGTGCCAGCAGTTTATTGGGACAGGGTGGGGGCTACACCTTC.

The chain carries TRBV12-5 and TRBJ1-5, with D possibly matching TRBD1 (5 bases). V was trimmed by 1 base and J by 5 bases, leaving 6 bases between them. This CDR3 has 13 residues. Germline V lookup: CDR1 LGHNT, CDR2 FRNRAP. The CDR3 bases are TGTGCTAGTGGTTTGGGACAGTATCAGCCCCAGCATTTT. Translated: CASGLGQYQPQHF.

The gene calls are TRBV27 and TRBJ2-3; D unclear. V was pared by 5 bases and J by 0 bases, with 6 bases between. The CDR3 loop spans 13 amino acids. Per the germline V gene, CDR1 is MNHEY and CDR2 is SMNVEV (reference sequence). The CDR3 reads CASSTFSTDTQYF. The CDR3 DNA follows: TGTGCCAGCAGTACCTTTAGCACAGATACGCAGTATTTT.

In its sample, this clone was seen once. It is likely a read error, because the conserved phenylalanine at the end of the CDR3 is missing. The V gene is TRBV30, the J gene TRBJ2-7, with unresolved D. The CDR3 covers 12 residues. V dropped 1 base and J dropped 3 bases, with 7 bases sitting between them. Germline lookup yields CDR1 GTSNPN and CDR2 SVGIG (reference sequence). The CDR3 loop is CAWSETDYEQYL. The CDR3, as DNA: TGTGCCTGGAGTGAGACCGACTACGAGCAGTACCTC.

This chain joins TRBV5-8 and TRBJ1-1; D gene ambiguous. The CDR3 covers 14 residues. The V and J ends lost 1 base and 1 base respectively, with 8 bases between them. Germline assignment: CDR1 SGHTS and CDR2 YDEGEE. The chain's CDR3 is CASSLPGTNTEAFF. CDR3 in DNA: TGTGCCAGCAGCTTGCCGGGAACGAACACTGAAGCTTTCTTT.

The genes are TRBV10-2 and TRBJ2-3; maybe TRBD1 (5 bases). The CDR3 length is 13 residues. Germline assignment: CDR1 WSHSY and CDR2 SAAADI. V dropped 1 base and J dropped 4 bases, with 6 bases sitting between them. CDR3 nucleotide sequence: TGCGCCAGCAGTGAGTACAGGCCAGATACGCAGTATTTT. It yields the protein CASSEYRPDTQYF.

V usage is TRBV30 and J usage is TRBJ1-5; tentatively, D is TRBD1 (5 bases). The CDR3 runs to 13 residues. Trimming left V 1 base short and J 6 bases short, with 10 bases between. Germline V lookup: CDR1 GTSNPN, CDR2 SVGIG (reference sequence). In DNA, the CDR3 is TGTGCCTGGAGTGGGGAGGGGTCTCAGCCCCAGCATTTT. Translating it yields CAWSGEGSQPQHF.

V is TRBV6-5 and J is TRBJ2-7; D uncertain. Germline V gene sequence: CDR1 MNHEY, CDR2 SVGAGI. CDR3 size: 13 residues. V lost 2 bases and J 3 bases, leaving 8 bases between the germline ends. This CDR3 is CASSYHGNYEQYF. The CDR3 coding sequence is TGTGCCAGCAGTTACCACGGTAACTACGAGCAGTACTTC.

V gene TRBV6-9 combines with J gene TRBJ2-7; TRBD1 is a possible D gene (5 bases). Looked up from germline, CDR1 is MNHGY and CDR2 is SVAAGI. The CDR3 totals 14 residues. V was shortened by 2 bases and J by 2 bases, with 10 bases between the two germline ends. In nucleotides, the CDR3 is TGTGCCAGCAGTTATCAGGGCGACACCTACGAGCAGTACTTC. Amino acid sequence: CASSYQGDTYEQYF.

The V call is TRBV7-3, the J call TRBJ2-5; no reliable D call. CDR1 and CDR2 (germline): SGHTA, FQGTGA. CDR3 length: 13 residues. Trimming cost V 2 bases and J 5 bases, with 9 bases left between them. Here the CDR3 reads CASSLHGSETQYF. The CDR3 region has the DNA TGTGCCAGCAGCTTACACGGCTCGGAGACCCAGTACTTC.

The chain is built from TRBV29-1 and TRBJ2-7; 13 nucleotides line up with TRBD2. V dropped 6 bases and J dropped 7; count of bases not matched to a gene: 9. Germline values: CDR1 SQVTM, CDR2 ANQGSEA. The length of the CDR3 is 14 residues. The CDR3 loop reads CSVALAGGWEEQYF. The DNA for the CDR3 is TGCAGCGTGGCACTAGCGGGAGGGTGGGAGGAGCAGTACTTC.

This chain uses TRBV7-9 with TRBJ1-4; TRBD1 aligns across 9 bases. CDR1 SEHNR and CDR2 FQNEAQ come from the germline V gene (reference sequence). V was clipped by 6 bases and J by 5 bases; unmatched bases: 4. The CDR3 is 14 residues long. CDR3 in DNA: TGTGCCAGCAGGCCACAGGGGGCAAATGAAAAACTGTTTTTT. This gives the protein CASRPQGANEKLFF.

The V gene is TRBV7-2, the J gene TRBJ2-7, with no clear D. There are 15 residues in the CDR3. Germline CDR1 reads SGHTA; CDR2 reads FQGNSA. Trimming left V 5 bases short and J 0 bases short, with 14 bases between. The CDR3 here is CASSPSGTISYEQYF. The CDR3 coding sequence is TGTGCCAGCAGCCCGTCGGGCACCATCTCCTACGAGCAGTACTTC.

This sequence joins TRBV27 and TRBJ2-1, with 9 bases identical to TRBD2. Germline assignment: CDR1 MNHEY and CDR2 SMNVEV (reference sequence). The V segment lost 6 bases and the J segment 4 bases; nucleotides outside the gene matches: 10. The CDR3 has 16 amino acids. In DNA, the CDR3 is TGTGCCAGCAGCGCTATAGCGGGAGTTGTGTACAATGAGCAGTTCTTC. This encodes CASSAIAGVVYNEQFF.

The chain couples TRBV25-1 to TRBJ1-4, with TRBD1 matching 10 bases. The CDR3 length is 15 residues. Germline V gives CDR1 MGHDK, CDR2 SYGVNS. The J segment lost 7 bases and the V segment lost 6 bases, leaving 8 bases of the junction unmatched. Written as DNA, the CDR3 is TGTGCCAGCAGGTCCCCCGGGACAGGGGTTGAAAAACTGTTTTTT. It encodes CASRSPGTGVEKLFF.

The CDR3 here is CASSQEGSQETQYF. CDR3 nucleotide sequence: TGCGCCAGCAGCCAAGAAGGGTCCCAAGAGACCCAGTACTTC. This rearrangement joins TRBV4-1 to TRBJ2-5; D is undetermined. CDR3 size: 14 residues. The V and J ends lost 0 bases and 1 base respectively, with 6 bases between them. Germline assignment: CDR1 MGHRA and CDR2 YSYEKL.

The chain carries TRBV27 and TRBJ2-3, with 7 bases that match TRBD2. CDR3 length: 16 amino acids. With 6 bases clipped from V and 2 bases from J, the junction kept 11 bases outside the gene matches. Germline V gene sequence: CDR1 MNHEY, CDR2 SMNVEV (reference sequence). The CDR3 region has the DNA TGTGCCAGCAGCCTAGGAATAGCGGGCACCACAGATACGCAGTATTTT. Translation: CASSLGIAGTTDTQYF.

The J gene is TRBJ2-5, the V gene TRBV13; 9 nucleotides agree with TRBD2. CDR3 length: 16 amino acids. The trim removed 0 bases at V and 4 bases at J, leaving 6 bases unmatched. Germline assignment: CDR1 PRHDT and CDR2 FYEKMQ (reference sequence). CDR3 nucleotides: TGTGCCAGCAGCTTAGGGGAAGCGGGAGGCGGAGAGACCCAGTACTTC. This translates into CASSLGEAGGGETQYF.

The V call is TRBV9, the J call TRBJ2-7; TRBD1 is a possible D gene (6 bases). The germline CDR1 and CDR2 sequences are SGDLS and YYNGEE. This CDR3 comprises 14 residues. The germline V and J ends were trimmed by 0 bases and 0 bases, with 7 bases remaining between them. The CDR3 bases are TGTGCCAGCAGCGTAGGGACAGACTCCTACGAGCAGTACTTC. Its protein is CASSVGTDSYEQYF.

This chain joins TRBV18 and TRBJ1-5, with 7 bases aligning to TRBD1. With 4 bases clipped from V and 0 bases from J, the junction kept 15 bases outside the gene matches. The CDR3 is 19 amino acids. Germline CDR1 reads KGHSH; CDR2 reads LQKENI. CDR3 residues: CASSLEPGQRKYSNQPQHF. CDR3 coding DNA: TGTGCCAGCTCACTAGAACCGGGACAGAGAAAATATAGCAATCAGCCCCAGCATTTT.

The V call is TRBV5-5, the J call TRBJ2-7; D is possibly TRBD1 (5 bases). V dropped 2 bases and J dropped 3 bases, with 9 bases sitting between them. The CDR3 is 13 amino acids. The germline CDR1 and CDR2 sequences are SGHKS and YYEKEE (reference sequence). The CDR3 DNA sequence: TGTGCCAGCAGCTTTGGCAGGGTCTACGAGCAGTACTTC. Translating gives CASSFGRVYEQYF. The full variable domain, completed using reference TRBV5-5 and TRBJ2-7, is DAGVTQSPTHLIKTRGQQVTLRCSPISGHKSVSWYQQVLGQGPQFIFQYYEKEERGRGNFPDRFSARQFPNYSSELNVNALLLGDSALYLCASSFGRVYEQYFGPGTRLTVT.

V usage is TRBV27 and J usage is TRBJ1-5; TRBD1 is a possible D gene (5 bases). This CDR3 region has 16 residues. With 5 bases removed from V and 0 bases from J, the gap between germline ends came to 14 bases. Germline assignment: CDR1 MNHEY and CDR2 SMNVEV (reference sequence). The CDR3 DNA is TGTGCCAGCAGTCACCCGGGGCAGTATAGCAATCAGCCCCAGCATTTT. Encoded protein: CASSHPGQYSNQPQHF.

CDR3 nucleotides: TGCAGCGTGGTTGACACATCCCGCTACGAGCAGTACTTC. It yields the protein CSVVDTSRYEQYF. The V and J genes are TRBV29-1 and TRBJ2-7, with unresolved D. Per germline, CDR1 SQVTM and CDR2 ANQGSEA. Trimming shortened V by 6 bases and J by 3 bases, and 15 bases separated the two germline ends. The CDR3 totals 13 residues.

This chain joins TRBV19 and TRBJ2-3, with D perhaps TRBD2 (5 bases). CDR3 length: 15 residues. Trimming cost V 5 bases and J 4 bases, with 16 bases left between them. Germline V gene data show CDR1 as LNHDA and CDR2 as SQIVND (reference sequence). This CDR3 reads CASSPPSLGADTQYF. The CDR3 DNA follows: TGTGCCAGTAGTCCGCCCTCTCTCGGGGCAGATACGCAGTATTTT.

The chain uses TRBV2 and TRBJ1-1; D uncertain. Trimming removed 6 bases at V and 4 bases at J, with 6 bases between. The CDR3 contains 11 residues. The germline V gene encodes CDR1 SNHLY and CDR2 FYNNEI. The chain's CDR3 is CASRPSTEAFF. The CDR3 nucleotides are TGTGCCAGCAGGCCCTCCACTGAAGCTTTCTTT. Supplemented by reference TRBV2 and TRBJ1-1, the full variable domain reads EPEVTQTPSHQVTQMGQEVILRCVPISNHLYFYWYRQILGQKVEFLVSFYNNEISEKSEIFDDQFSVERPDGSNFTLKIRSTKLEDSAMYFCASRPSTEAFFGQGTRLTVV.

The chain combines TRBV7-6 with TRBJ2-1, with 9 bases identical to TRBD1. CDR3 length equals 14 residues. V was clipped by 5 bases and J by 10 bases; unmatched bases: 9. Germline assignment: CDR1 SGHVS and CDR2 FNYEAQ. Written as DNA, the CDR3 is TGTGCCAGCAGCCGCCGGGACAGGGATAACGAGCAGTTCTTC. It encodes CASSRRDRDNEQFF. Full variable domain (remainder filled in from reference TRBV7-6 and TRBJ2-1): GAGVSQSPRYKVTKRGQDVALRCDPISGHVSLYWYRQALGQGPEFLTYFNYEAQQDKSGLPNDRFSAERPEGSISTLTIQRTEQRDSAMYRCASSRRDRDNEQFFGPGTRLTVL.

The chain combines TRBV6-1 with TRBJ2-1; D might be TRBD2 (6 bases). Trimming stripped 6 bases from V and 3 bases from J, with 15 bases between. Germline CDR1 reads MNHNS; CDR2 reads SASEGT. The CDR3 is 15 amino acids. The CDR3 protein is CASRFGLPGYNEQFF. The CDR3 DNA reads as TGTGCCAGCAGGTTCGGACTACCCGGCTACAATGAGCAGTTCTTC.

The chain joins TRBV29-1 to TRBJ2-5; TRBD2 matches at 8 bases. V lost 3 bases and J lost 7; bases outside the gene matches: 13. This CDR3 is 15 amino acids long. The V gene's germline CDR1 is SQVTM and CDR2 ANQGSEA. The CDR3 nucleotides are TGCAGCGTTGATAACCCGGGACTAGAAGTAGGGACCCAGTACTTC. This gives the protein CSVDNPGLEVGTQYF.

This clone was found once. The chain employs TRBV6-5 and TRBJ1-1, with 9 bases fitting TRBD1. There are 15 residues in the CDR3. The germline gives CDR1 MNHEY, CDR2 SVGAGI. V dropped 3 bases and J dropped 4; count of bases not matched to a gene: 6. The DNA of the CDR3 is TGTGCCAGCAGTTATGGGACAGGGTTGAGCACTGAAGCTTTCTTT. This codes for CASSYGTGLSTEAFF.